This entry is about one T cell receptor (beta chain). It is likely a read error, because the conserved phenylalanine at the end of the CDR3 is missing. These data come from a study of OX40 agonist ivuxolimab in advanced cancers. The wider study: Enrollees could have had prior anti-PD-1, anti-PD-L1 or anti-CTLA-4 therapy, which approximately 40% had received. Partial responses occurred in three patients (one hepatocellular carcinoma, two cutaneous melanoma).

This CDR3 has 15 residues. Germline V CDR1 and CDR2: SGHTS, YDEGEE. V dropped 4 bases and J dropped 7; count of bases not matched to a gene: 7. The table came from immunoSEQ multiplex PCR; TCRdb's copy has only in-frame clones and leaves some out. The data show about 61,000 clones, with 75% to 90% seen just once and approximately 0.55% held by the top ten. This rearrangement joins TRBV5-8 to TRBJ1-6, with 8 bases identical to TRBD1. This specimen was CD4+ or CD8+ T cells sorted from blood, taken in a trial of the OX40 agonist ivuxolimab. The receptor's source is an adult with an advanced solid tumor such as melanoma, head and neck, liver or kidney cancer. CDR3 sequence: CASSLYRGTNSPLHL. The DNA of the CDR3 is TGTGCCAGCAGCCTCTACAGGGGGACCAATTCACCCCTCCACCTT.